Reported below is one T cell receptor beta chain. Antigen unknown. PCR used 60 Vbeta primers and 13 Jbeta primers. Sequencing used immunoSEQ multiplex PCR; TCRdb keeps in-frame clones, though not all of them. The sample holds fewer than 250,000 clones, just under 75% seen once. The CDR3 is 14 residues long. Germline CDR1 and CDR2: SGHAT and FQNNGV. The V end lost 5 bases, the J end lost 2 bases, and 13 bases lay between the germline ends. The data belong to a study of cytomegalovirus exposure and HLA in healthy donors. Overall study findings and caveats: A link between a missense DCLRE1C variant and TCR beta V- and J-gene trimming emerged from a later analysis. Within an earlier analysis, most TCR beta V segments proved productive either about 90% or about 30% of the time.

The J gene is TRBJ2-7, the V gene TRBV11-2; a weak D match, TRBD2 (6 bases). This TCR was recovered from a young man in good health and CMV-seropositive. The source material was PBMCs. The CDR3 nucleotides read TGTGCCAGCAGCCAGAGGGAGGAGGCCTACGAGCAGTACTTC. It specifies CASSQREEAYEQYF.